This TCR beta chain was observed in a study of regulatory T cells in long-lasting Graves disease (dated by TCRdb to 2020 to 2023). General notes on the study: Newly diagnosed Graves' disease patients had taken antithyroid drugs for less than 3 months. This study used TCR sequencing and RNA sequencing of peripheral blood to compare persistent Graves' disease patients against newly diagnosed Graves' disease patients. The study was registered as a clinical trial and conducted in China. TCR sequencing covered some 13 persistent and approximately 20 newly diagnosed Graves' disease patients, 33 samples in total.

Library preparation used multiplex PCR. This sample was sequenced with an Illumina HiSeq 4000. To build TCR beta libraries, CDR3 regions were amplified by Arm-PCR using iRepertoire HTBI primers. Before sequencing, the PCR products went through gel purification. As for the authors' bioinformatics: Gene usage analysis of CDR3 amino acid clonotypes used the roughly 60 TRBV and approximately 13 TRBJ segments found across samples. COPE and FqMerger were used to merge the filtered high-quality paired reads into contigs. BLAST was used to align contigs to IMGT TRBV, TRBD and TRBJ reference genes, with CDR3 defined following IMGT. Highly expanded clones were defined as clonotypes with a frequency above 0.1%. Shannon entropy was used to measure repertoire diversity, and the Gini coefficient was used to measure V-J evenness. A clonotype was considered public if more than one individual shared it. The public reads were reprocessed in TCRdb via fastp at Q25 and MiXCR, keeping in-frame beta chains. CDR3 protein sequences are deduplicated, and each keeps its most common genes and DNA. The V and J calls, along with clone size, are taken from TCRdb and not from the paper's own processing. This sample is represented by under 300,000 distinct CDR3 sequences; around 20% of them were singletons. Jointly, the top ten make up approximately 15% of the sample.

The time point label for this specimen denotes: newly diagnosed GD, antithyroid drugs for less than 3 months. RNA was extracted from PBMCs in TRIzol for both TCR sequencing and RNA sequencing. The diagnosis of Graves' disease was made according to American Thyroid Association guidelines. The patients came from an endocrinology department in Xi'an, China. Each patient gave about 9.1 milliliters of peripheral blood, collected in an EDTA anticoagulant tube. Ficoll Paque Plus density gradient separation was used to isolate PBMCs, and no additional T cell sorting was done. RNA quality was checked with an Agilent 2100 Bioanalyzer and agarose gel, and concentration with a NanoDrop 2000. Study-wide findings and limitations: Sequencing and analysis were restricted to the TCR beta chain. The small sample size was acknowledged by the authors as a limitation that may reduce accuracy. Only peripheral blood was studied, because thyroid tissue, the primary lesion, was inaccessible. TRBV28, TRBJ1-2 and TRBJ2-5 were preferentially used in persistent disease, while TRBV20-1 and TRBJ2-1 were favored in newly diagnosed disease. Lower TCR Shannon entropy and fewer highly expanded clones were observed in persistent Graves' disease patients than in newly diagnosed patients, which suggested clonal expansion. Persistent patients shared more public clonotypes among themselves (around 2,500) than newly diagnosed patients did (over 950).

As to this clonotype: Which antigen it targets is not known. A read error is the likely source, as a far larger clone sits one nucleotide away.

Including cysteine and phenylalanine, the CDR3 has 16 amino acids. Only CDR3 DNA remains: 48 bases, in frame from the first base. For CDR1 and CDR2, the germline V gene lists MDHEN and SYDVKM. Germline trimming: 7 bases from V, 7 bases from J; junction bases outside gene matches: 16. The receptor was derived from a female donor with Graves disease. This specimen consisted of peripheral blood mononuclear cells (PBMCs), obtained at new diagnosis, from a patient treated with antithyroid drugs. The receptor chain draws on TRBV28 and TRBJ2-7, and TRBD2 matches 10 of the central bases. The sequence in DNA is TGTGCCAGCACCACCCCCCAAGCGGGGGGGCTAAGTGAGCAGTACTTC. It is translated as CASTTPQAGGLSEQYF.